Below are 17 T cell receptor beta chains sequenced from a single sample in a study of blood T cell repertoires in COVID-19. Clones were sequenced by immunoSEQ multiplex PCR, and TCRdb holds only the in-frame ones, with some missing. The sample records roughly 260,000 clones, 70% to 85% being singletons. Sequencing was carried out using peripheral blood. The receptors here all came from a woman aged 40 to 50 with active or convalescent COVID-19.

The chain couples TRBV7-9 to TRBJ2-3, with D perhaps TRBD1 (5 bases). With 5 bases removed from V and 0 bases from J, the gap between germline ends came to 12 bases. CDR1 SEHNR and CDR2 FQNEAQ come from the germline V gene (reference sequence). This CDR3 has 15 amino acids. In nucleotides, the CDR3 is TGTGCCAGCAGCCGTACGGACAAAAGCACAGATACGCAGTATTTT. Translated, it gives CASSRTDKSTDTQYF.

The chain is built from TRBV30 and TRBJ1-3; TRBD1 agrees at 7 bases. This CDR3 spans 15 amino acids. Germline-derived CDR1 and CDR2 are GTSNPN and SVGIG (reference sequence). V dropped 1 base and J dropped 4; count of bases not matched to a gene: 7. CDR3 amino acids: CAWSGQGLGGNTIYF. CDR3 sequence (DNA): TGTGCCTGGAGTGGACAGGGCCTGGGGGGAAACACCATATATTTT. The full variable domain, its missing parts supplied by reference TRBV30 and TRBJ1-3, is SQTIHQWPATLVQPVGSPLSLECTVEGTSNPNLYWYRQAAGRGLQLLFYSVGIGQISSEVPQNLSASRPQDRQFILSSKKLLLSDSGFYLCAWSGQGLGGNTIYFGEGSWLTVV.

V gene TRBV10-3 combines with J gene TRBJ2-5; TRBD2 matches 11 bases. Losses at the gene ends were 2 bases for V and 1 base for J; bases not matched to a gene: 9. This CDR3 region has 18 residues. Germline CDR1 ENHRY, CDR2 SYGVKD. CDR3: CAISEPDLLAGGQETQYF. CDR3 coding DNA: TGTGCCATCAGTGAGCCGGACCTTCTAGCGGGGGGCCAAGAGACCCAGTACTTC.

The CDR3 DNA reads as TGTGCCTGGGGGCTAGGGGTATCCTACGAGCAGTACTTC. Protein product: CAWGLGVSYEQYF. The chain carries TRBV30 and TRBJ2-7; D might be TRBD1 (5 bases). CDR3 length: 13 residues. The V gene lost 5 bases and the J gene lost 1 base, with 12 bases spanning the gap. The germline V gene has CDR1 GTSNPN and CDR2 SVGIG (reference sequence). The full variable domain, with the rest looked up from reference TRBV30 and TRBJ2-7, is SQTIHQWPATLVQPVGSPLSLECTVEGTSNPNLYWYRQAAGRGLQLLFYSVGIGQISSEVPQNLSASRPQDRQFILSSKKLLLSDSGFYLCAWGLGVSYEQYFGPGTRLTVT.

This chain joins TRBV6-5 and TRBJ2-3; 9 bases are a match to TRBD1. This CDR3 contains 14 residues. J lost 15 bases, V lost 6 bases, and 16 bases had no gene match. From germline, CDR1 is MNHEY and CDR2 SVGAGI. The CDR3 coding sequence is TGTGCCAGCAGGGACAGGGGTCGAGCGGCCCTTCGATATTTT. It specifies CASRDRGRAALRYF.

The chain employs TRBV5-1 and TRBJ2-2, with D perhaps matching TRBD2 (6 bases). CDR1 and CDR2 from the germline V gene are SGHRS and YFSETQ. This CDR3 region has 15 residues. V lost 1 base and J 0 bases, leaving 7 bases between the germline ends. For the CDR3, the DNA is TGCGCCAGCAGCTTGTGGGGGGCGAACACCGGGGAGCTGTTTTTT. It specifies CASSLWGANTGELFF.

The chain couples TRBV12-3 or TRBV12-4 to TRBJ2-1, with D perhaps matching TRBD2 (6 bases). The CDR3 loop spans 13 amino acids. V lost 6 bases and J 9 bases, leaving 15 bases between the germline ends. CDR3 nucleotide sequence: TGTGCCAGCAGCCCGGGGGAGATTCCTGAGCAGTTCTTC. As protein: CASSPGEIPEQFF.

The chain uses TRBV3-1 (or the pseudogene TRBV3-2) and TRBJ2-1; 8 bases are shared with TRBD1. Germline V gene lookup returns CDR1 LGHDT and CDR2 YNNKEL (reference sequence). V lost 3 bases to trimming and J lost 6 bases; unmatched junction nucleotides: 7. The CDR3 is 15 amino acids. The CDR3 sequence: CASSHRGTGPNEQFF. CDR3 DNA: TGTGCCAGCAGCCACCGTGGGACAGGCCCCAATGAGCAGTTCTTC.

The rearrangement uses TRBV7-9 and TRBJ2-7, with D possibly being TRBD1 (6 bases). Germline CDR1 SEHNR, CDR2 FQNEAQ (reference sequence). Trimming removed 10 bases from V and 7 bases from J, with 17 bases in between. This CDR3 has 12 residues. Here the CDR3 DNA reads TGTGCCACCATTGGGCCCCAGGGGGAGCAGTACTTC. As protein: CATIGPQGEQYF.

The chain couples TRBV18 to TRBJ1-4; D is unresolved. The germline V gene has CDR1 KGHSH and CDR2 LQKENI. Trimming took off 3 bases at V and 8 bases at J, with 10 bases between the two ends. This CDR3 has 13 amino acids. CDR3 in amino acids: CASSPQRGEKLFF. The CDR3 region has the DNA TGTGCCAGCTCACCGCAGAGAGGCGAAAAACTGTTTTTT.

The chain employs TRBV5-1 and TRBJ2-5, with 8 bases matching TRBD2. The CDR3 is made up of 13 amino acids. The germline CDR1 and CDR2 sequences are SGHRS and YFSETQ. J gave up 3 bases and V 3 bases, and 1 base lay outside the gene matches. The DNA for the CDR3 is TGCGCCAGCAGCTATAGCGGGGAAGAGACCCAGTACTTC. Translated: CASSYSGEETQYF.

This CDR3 is CASSLTPAPGTEAFF. Here the CDR3 DNA reads TGCGCCAGCAGCTTGACCCCAGCGCCTGGCACTGAAGCTTTCTTT. V and J are TRBV5-1 and TRBJ1-1, with D unresolved. This CDR3 comprises 15 residues. CDR1 and CDR2 (germline): SGHRS, YFSETQ. The V end lost 1 base, the J end lost 4 bases, and 14 bases lay between the germline ends.

The chain uses TRBV4-1 and TRBJ1-3; 8 nucleotides line up with TRBD1. The V gene's germline CDR1 is MGHRA and CDR2 YSYEKL. Trimming at V came to 6 bases and at J to 0 bases, leaving 4 bases not matched to a gene. The CDR3 runs to 15 residues. CDR3 coding DNA: TGCGCCAGCAGGCCTGGACAGGGCTCTGGAAACACCATATATTTT. This codes for CASRPGQGSGNTIYF.

V gene TRBV19 combines with J gene TRBJ2-1; TRBD1 might be the D (6 bases). This CDR3 region has 15 residues. Trimming pared 3 bases from V and 7 bases from J, leaving 16 bases between. CDR1 and CDR2 (germline): LNHDA, SQIVND (reference sequence). This CDR3 is CASSMSPGVWNEQFF. CDR3 in DNA: TGTGCCAGTAGTATGAGCCCAGGGGTCTGGAATGAGCAGTTCTTC.

This clone was recorded only once. The rearrangement joins TRBV19 to TRBJ1-2; possible D gene TRBD1, 5 bases. With 6 bases removed from V and 8 bases from J, the gap between germline ends came to 13 bases. Germline V gene lookup returns CDR1 LNHDA and CDR2 SQIVND (reference sequence). The CDR3 extends over 12 amino acids. The CDR3 loop reads CASSHRYEGYTF. For the CDR3, the DNA is TGTGCCAGTAGCCACAGGTACGAGGGCTACACCTTC.

The rearrangement joins TRBV11-3 to TRBJ2-1, with 8 bases aligning to TRBD1. Germline CDR1 SGHNT, CDR2 YENEEA. The V gene end was trimmed by 4 bases and the J gene end by 7 bases; junction bases not matched to a gene: 12. There are 16 residues in the CDR3. The CDR3 region is CASSSQRTGFSNEQFF. As DNA, the CDR3 is TGTGCCAGCAGCTCCCAACGGACAGGGTTCTCGAATGAGCAGTTCTTC.

The sample holds one count of this clone. The chain is built from TRBV28 and TRBJ2-7; 10 bases align to TRBD1. The J segment lost 5 bases and the V segment lost 7 bases, leaving 8 bases of the junction unmatched. This CDR3 has 14 amino acids. Per the germline V gene, CDR1 is MDHEN and CDR2 is SYDVKM. In DNA form, the CDR3 reads TGTGCCAGCATATCGGGACAGGGGAAGGACGAGCAGTACTTC. Translating gives CASISGQGKDEQYF.